These 17 T cell receptor beta chains share one sample of origin, sequenced in a study of CD8 T cells in Susac syndrome. Random hexamers were used to reverse transcribe an amount of roughly 0.5 to 1 ug RNA. A single record per CDR3 protein comes from TCRdb applying MiXCR to the immunoSEQ multiplex PCR reads. The sample contains 95,000 to 150,000 distinct CDR3 sequences, 96% of which appear only once. Material: CD4+ T cells from PBMCs. These receptors all stem from a human donor with Susac syndrome.

J is TRBJ1-5 and V is TRBV6-4, with D maybe TRBD1 (5 bases). Germline values: CDR1 MRHNA, CDR2 SNTAGT. CDR3 length: 13 residues. V lost 3 bases, J lost 4 bases, and 7 bases lay in between. The CDR3 DNA sequence: TGTGCCAGCAGTGAGGGACTAAATCAGCCCCAGCATTTT. Protein sequence: CASSEGLNQPQHF.

This clonotype was detected only once. The rearrangement joins TRBV4-3 to TRBJ2-1; D unclear. Deletions cut 0 bases from V and 3 bases from J, with 9 bases between. Germline assignment: CDR1 LGHNA and CDR2 YSLEER. This CDR3 comprises 15 residues. This CDR3 is CASSQEDGYYNEQFF. The CDR3 DNA sequence: TGCGCCAGCAGCCAAGAAGACGGGTACTACAATGAGCAGTTCTTC.

The rearrangement links TRBV12-3 or TRBV12-4 to TRBJ2-6; possibly TRBD2 for D (5 bases). The CDR3 is made up of 17 amino acids. The V end was cut by 1 base, the J end by 1 base, with 11 bases between. Here the CDR3 reads CASSLGTRRSGANVLTF. CDR3 DNA sequence: TGTGCCAGCAGTTTAGGAACTAGGAGGTCTGGGGCCAACGTCCTGACTTTC.

The chain uses TRBV30 and TRBJ2-2; possibly TRBD2 for D (6 bases). The CDR3 length is 14 residues. The V gene's germline CDR1 is GTSNPN and CDR2 SVGIG (reference sequence). V lost 2 bases and J lost 1, with 8 bases in between. CDR3: CAWSKGGNTGELFF. CDR3 in DNA: TGTGCCTGGAGTAAGGGAGGGAACACCGGGGAGCTGTTTTTT.

This clonotype occurred once. The chain recombines TRBV2 with TRBJ2-7; D not certain. The CDR3 is 11 amino acids. The V gene lost 7 bases and the J gene lost 12 bases, with 16 bases spanning the gap. Looked up from germline, CDR1 is SNHLY and CDR2 is FYNNEI. The CDR3 is CASTYGVELYF. As DNA, the CDR3 is TGTGCCAGCACTTATGGAGTGGAATTGTACTTC.

The V gene is TRBV20-1, the J gene TRBJ2-1; TRBD1 aligns across 7 bases. With V trimmed by 0 bases and J by 6 bases, 5 bases remained unmatched. This CDR3 has 14 amino acids. Looked up from germline, CDR1 is DFQATT and CDR2 is SNEGSKA (reference sequence). The CDR3 protein is CSARDLAGGNEQFF. DNA of the CDR3: TGCAGTGCTAGAGATCTGGCAGGGGGCAATGAGCAGTTCTTC.

This chain uses TRBV5-1 with TRBJ1-1; D not resolved. V lost 0 bases and J 6 bases, leaving 12 bases between the germline ends. Germline V gene lookup returns CDR1 SGHRS and CDR2 YFSETQ. The length of the CDR3 is 14 residues. CDR3 residues: CASSLGKAQSEAFF. CDR3 bases: TGCGCCAGCAGCTTGGGGAAGGCACAATCTGAAGCTTTCTTT.

The chain links TRBV7-2 to TRBJ1-1; 7 bases are shared with TRBD1. The ends lost 5 bases at V and 3 bases at J; junction bases unmatched: 6. The CDR3 sequence is 14 residues long. CDR1 is SGHTA, CDR2 FQGNSA, per germline. CDR3: CASSRQGGYTEAFF. The CDR3 coding sequence is TGTGCCAGCAGCCGACAGGGAGGGTACACTGAAGCTTTCTTT.

The rearrangement links TRBV20-1 to TRBJ2-7; D is unclear. CDR1 and CDR2 from the germline V gene are DFQATT and SNEGSKA (reference sequence). Between the trimmed V and J ends, which lost 1 base and 4 bases, there was a span of 2 bases. The CDR3 is made up of 10 amino acids. The CDR3: CSARAYEQYF. DNA of the CDR3: TGCAGTGCTAGAGCTTACGAGCAGTACTTC.

CDR3 DNA sequence: TGCAGTGCTAGAGATGAGGGCCTCGGCGTTGAGCAGTTCTTC. Amino acid sequence: CSARDEGLGVEQFF. The chain couples TRBV20-1 to TRBJ2-1, with D possibly TRBD2 on 5 matching bases. The CDR3 is 14 amino acids. CDR1 is DFQATT, CDR2 SNEGSKA, per germline (reference sequence). V was trimmed by 0 bases and J by 9 bases, leaving 15 bases between them.

The rearrangement links TRBV29-1 to TRBJ2-3, with D maybe TRBD1 (5 bases). Germline V gene lookup returns CDR1 SQVTM and CDR2 ANQGSEA. This CDR3 is built from 13 residues. Trimming left V 6 bases short and J 1 base short, with 11 bases between. The DNA of the CDR3 is TGCAGCGTAACGAAGGGGCGCACAGATACGCAGTATTTT. Protein: CSVTKGRTDTQYF.

The CDR3 DNA is TGCAGTGCCGACAGCGGGAGAGCCGGGGAGCTGTTTTTT. Encoded protein: CSADSGRAGELFF. This rearrangement joins TRBV20-1 to TRBJ2-2; 8 nucleotides line up with TRBD2. Trimming took 6 bases from V and 6 from J; bases not matched to a gene: 6. The length of the CDR3 is 13 residues. Germline V gene lookup returns CDR1 DFQATT and CDR2 SNEGSKA (reference sequence).

CDR3 protein: CASSYYGYTF. In nucleotides, the CDR3 is TGTGCCAGCAGTTACTATGGCTACACCTTC. The chain recombines TRBV27 with TRBJ1-2; D unresolved. V was clipped by 4 bases and J by 3 bases, with 0 bases between them. This CDR3 comprises 10 residues. CDR1 is MNHEY and CDR2 is SMNVEV in the germline V gene (reference sequence).

This clonotype was picked up one time. The J gene is TRBJ2-6, the V gene TRBV4-1, with D possibly TRBD1 on 5 matching bases. In germline, CDR1 is MGHRA, CDR2 YSYEKL. This CDR3 has 18 residues. Trimming took 0 bases from V and 0 from J, leaving 12 bases between them. CDR3 nucleotides: TGCGCCAGCAGCCAAGATGGGGCAGTGCCCTCTGGGGCCAACGTCCTGACTTTC. This codes for CASSQDGAVPSGANVLTF.

V and J are TRBV20-1 and TRBJ2-1; D gene ambiguous. Germline V lookup: CDR1 DFQATT, CDR2 SNEGSKA (reference sequence). This CDR3 is 15 amino acids long. Trimming took 6 bases from V and 0 from J, leaving 15 bases between them. CDR3 nucleotides: TGCAGTGCCCCGCCTTTTGTTAGCTCCTACAATGAGCAGTTCTTC. This gives the protein CSAPPFVSSYNEQFF.

This chain joins TRBV9 and TRBJ1-1, with no clear D. Trimming removed 1 base at V and 7 bases at J, with 14 bases between. Per the germline V gene, CDR1 is SGDLS and CDR2 is YYNGEE. CDR3 size: 14 residues. CDR3 sequence reads: CASSVFEGIGEAFF. The DNA of the CDR3 is TGTGCCAGCAGCGTATTCGAAGGGATTGGTGAAGCTTTCTTT.

The sample holds one count of this clonotype. This rearrangement joins TRBV3-1 to TRBJ2-7; D is possibly TRBD2 (5 bases). The germline gives CDR1 LGHDT, CDR2 YNNKEL (reference sequence). The CDR3 consists of 14 residues. V dropped 7 bases and J dropped 3 bases, with 16 bases sitting between them. This chain's CDR3 is CASTLGKGLYEQYF. Here the CDR3 DNA reads TGTGCCAGCACCCTCGGGAAAGGTCTCTACGAGCAGTACTTC.